The 18 T cell receptor beta chains reported below all come from one sample, sequenced in a study of OX40 agonist ivuxolimab in advanced cancers. Method: immunoSEQ multiplex PCR; TCRdb's copy keeps in-frame clones and lacks some. This table holds 50,000 to 70,000 clones, around 93% found once. The sequenced sample was CD4+ or CD8+ T cells sorted from blood, obtained in a trial of the OX40 agonist ivuxolimab. Receptor source: an adult with an advanced solid tumor such as melanoma, head and neck, liver or kidney cancer.

The chain is built from TRBV29-1 and TRBJ2-6; maybe TRBD1 (7 bases). The CDR3 is made up of 15 amino acids. Germline V lookup: CDR1 SQVTM, CDR2 ANQGSEA. The germline V and J ends were trimmed by 7 bases and 2 bases, with 15 bases remaining between them. CDR3 nucleotide sequence: TGCAGCGCTATGACAGGGAGGACTGGGGCCAACGTCCTGACTTTC. Translating it yields CSAMTGRTGANVLTF.

This clone was recorded once. This chain joins TRBV5-1 and TRBJ2-1, with 7 bases aligning to TRBD2. CDR3 length equals 16 residues. V trimming: 0 bases; J trimming: 5 bases; junction bases outside the gene matches: 8. Germline lookup yields CDR1 SGHRS and CDR2 YFSETQ. CDR3 DNA: TGCGCCAGCAGCTTGGGGTCTAGCGGCTTTAACAATGAGCAGTTCTTC. Translated, it gives CASSLGSSGFNNEQFF.

The rearrangement joins TRBV28 to TRBJ2-2; possible D gene TRBD1, 6 bases. The CDR3 is 16 amino acids. V lost 4 bases to trimming and J lost 0 bases, with 12 bases between them. Germline CDR1 and CDR2: MDHEN and SYDVKM. The CDR3 loop reads CASSSQGSPNTGELFF. DNA for the CDR3: TGTGCCAGCAGTTCGCAGGGGTCCCCGAACACCGGGGAGCTGTTTTTT.

J is TRBJ2-7 and V is TRBV6-1, with TRBD2 identical over 10 bases. This CDR3 has 13 amino acids. V gave up 5 bases and J gave up 7 bases; unmatched junction bases: 5. The germline gives CDR1 MNHNS, CDR2 SASEGT. CDR3 in amino acids: CASSSGRAWEQYF. Here the CDR3 DNA reads TGTGCCAGCAGTAGCGGGAGGGCTTGGGAGCAGTACTTC.

The chain recombines TRBV23-1 with TRBJ1-2; D unclear. TRBV23-1 qualifies as an ORF whose function is uncertain. The CDR3 has 13 residues. Between the trimmed V and J ends, which lost 3 bases and 0 bases, there was a span of 5 bases. The DNA of the CDR3 is TGCGCCAGCAGTCAGCCTTCTAACTATGGCTACACCTTC. It is translated as CASSQPSNYGYTF.

The rearrangement uses TRBV10-2 and TRBJ2-6; D is undetermined. Deletions cut 4 bases from V and 0 bases from J, with 7 bases between. CDR3 size: 15 residues. The germline V gene has CDR1 WSHSY and CDR2 SAAADI. The CDR3 is CASSAGGSGANVLTF. CDR3 sequence (DNA): TGCGCCAGCAGTGCTGGCGGCTCTGGGGCCAACGTCCTGACTTTC.

This chain connects TRBV6-1 to TRBJ2-7; 8 bases align to TRBD2. The CDR3 consists of 14 residues. V lost 11 bases and J lost 0; bases outside the gene matches: 9. The germline V gene has CDR1 MNHNS and CDR2 SASEGT. The CDR3 region has the DNA TGTGCCGCTCCGGGGGGGAGATTCTCCTACGAGCAGTACTTC. It translates to CAAPGGRFSYEQYF.

The chain uses TRBV29-1 and TRBJ2-5; D remains unclear. The V end was cut by 4 bases, the J end by 3 bases, with 6 bases between. CDR3 length: 11 amino acids. Germline assignment: CDR1 SQVTM and CDR2 ANQGSEA. The CDR3 nucleotides read TGCAGCGTTGGGTATAAAGAGACCCAGTACTTC. Translated: CSVGYKETQYF.

The rearrangement uses TRBV4-2 and TRBJ1-2; 11 bases are shared with TRBD1. Germline CDR1 reads LGHNA; CDR2 reads YNFKEQ. The CDR3 totals 16 residues. Unmatched junction bases numbered 4, after V lost 1 base and J lost 3 bases. CDR3 loop: CASSQVGTGGYYGYTF. In nucleotides, the CDR3 is TGTGCCAGCAGCCAAGTCGGGACAGGGGGATACTATGGCTACACCTTC.

The chain has TRBV10-3 and TRBJ2-5, with D tentatively TRBD2 (7 bases). This CDR3 comprises 15 residues. The germline CDR1 and CDR2 sequences are ENHRY and SYGVKD. Trimming stripped 3 bases from V and 5 bases from J, with 16 bases between. This CDR3 reads CAISDPTGGLETQYF. For the CDR3, the DNA is TGTGCCATCAGTGACCCGACGGGGGGCCTGGAGACCCAGTACTTC.

This rearrangement joins TRBV5-5 to TRBJ2-1; maybe TRBD2 (7 bases). The CDR3 is 18 amino acids. V lost 4 bases and J lost 1, with 21 bases in between. CDR1 is SGHKS, CDR2 YYEKEE, per germline (reference sequence). This CDR3 reads CASSRNIQGGVSYNEQFF. The CDR3 bases are TGTGCCAGCAGCCGCAATATACAGGGAGGGGTGTCCTACAATGAGCAGTTCTTC.

This sequence joins TRBV27 and TRBJ2-5; tentative D call: TRBD1 (6 bases). Germline CDR1 MNHEY, CDR2 SMNVEV (reference sequence). The CDR3 is 17 amino acids. The ends were cut back, 7 bases at V and 5 bases at J, with 26 bases in the middle. The CDR3 sequence is CASTLKGGRNVLETQYF. In DNA form, the CDR3 reads TGTGCCAGCACCTTAAAAGGGGGACGGAATGTTCTGGAGACCCAGTACTTC.

This clone was picked up one time. This rearrangement joins TRBV19 to TRBJ1-2; tentatively, D is TRBD1 (5 bases). CDR3 length equals 14 residues. Trimming shortened V by 3 bases and J by 7 bases, and 15 bases separated the two germline ends. CDR1 and CDR2 (germline): LNHDA, SQIVND (reference sequence). This chain's CDR3 is CASSIVRASSGYTF. DNA for the CDR3: TGTGCCAGTAGTATCGTCAGGGCGAGTTCTGGCTACACCTTC.

The rearrangement joins TRBV19 to TRBJ2-6; D may be TRBD2 (6 bases). This CDR3 comprises 14 residues. The germline gives CDR1 LNHDA, CDR2 SQIVND (reference sequence). The V and J ends lost 1 base and 6 bases respectively, with 7 bases between them. The DNA for the CDR3 is TGTGCCAGTAGTATAGGGAGGGAGGCCAACGTCCTGACTTTC. Translated, it gives CASSIGREANVLTF.

This rearrangement joins TRBV19 to TRBJ2-5; D possibly corresponds to TRBD2 (6 bases). Germline loops: CDR1 LNHDA, CDR2 SQIVND (reference sequence). The CDR3 runs 14 residues. The V end lost 3 bases, the J end lost 2 bases, and 10 bases lay between the germline ends. This CDR3 reads CASSMGGRQETQYF. CDR3 bases: TGTGCCAGTAGTATGGGGGGTAGGCAAGAGACCCAGTACTTC.

The chain uses TRBV6-6 and TRBJ2-2; 8 nucleotides match TRBD2. CDR1 is MNHNY, CDR2 SVGAGI, per germline (reference sequence). The CDR3 length is 14 residues. J was trimmed by 5 bases and V by 2 bases; bases with no gene match: 1. The CDR3 reads CASSYERETGELFF. In DNA, the CDR3 is TGTGCCAGCAGTTACGAGCGGGAGACCGGGGAGCTGTTTTTT.

J is TRBJ2-7 and V is TRBV18, with D perhaps matching TRBD1 or TRBD2 (6 bases each). Germline V gene data show CDR1 as KGHSH and CDR2 as LQKENI. The CDR3 is 14 residues long. V was trimmed by 6 bases and J by 3 bases, leaving 15 bases between them. CDR3 in amino acids: CASSPGGSFYEQYF. The CDR3 DNA reads TGTGCCAGCTCCCCCGGGGGCTCATTCTACGAGCAGTACTTC.

V and J are TRBV19 and TRBJ2-3, with TRBD1 matching 8 bases. The CDR3 contains 20 residues. CDR1 is LNHDA, CDR2 SQIVND, per germline (reference sequence). After removal of 4 bases from V and 1 base from J, the junction contained 19 bases not matched to a gene. The CDR3 region is CASSTILTSGGRRGTDTQYF. The CDR3 DNA reads as TGTGCCAGTAGTACCATCCTGACCTCAGGGGGCAGGAGAGGCACAGATACGCAGTATTTT.